This TCR beta chain was captured by sequencing in a study of blood T cells in healthy people across ages (dated by TCRdb to 2015 to 2017). For the study in its entirety: In model experiments, template switching captured roughly one uniquely barcoded TCR beta cDNA molecule for every two T cells. To track age-related changes in TCR beta repertoire diversity, the study relied on deep sequencing normalized with unique cDNA molecular identifiers. The donors were split into four age groups: young (average roughly 15 years), middle-aged (nearly 40), aged (about 62) and long-lived (about 82). To avoid experimental bias, donors of different ages were distributed randomly across sequencing lanes. Two additional independent replicas of 1 million unique cDNA reads from the same blood draw were analyzed for two donors (one aged 18 to 30 and one aged 80 or older).

The research as a whole found: Conclusive comparison of naive and antigen-experienced compartments was prevented by the profiling of bulk unsorted PBMCs. Observed TCR beta diversity per million T cells fell roughly linearly with age, and a significant reduction was already apparent by age about 38. Estimates of total diversity from one million sequenced T cells were regarded as lower bounds and underestimates. Compared with the aged group, more naive CD4+ T cells, fewer expanded clones and increased TCR diversity were shown by the long-lived group, suggesting age selection. A strong correlation was found between observed TCR beta diversity and the percentage of naive T cells measured by flow cytometry. Because the CMV infection status of the donors was unknown, age-related changes in expanded clonotypes may potentially have been confounded.

The library was prepared using 5' RACE. Reads for this sample came from an Illumina HiSeq 2500. A second PCR of roughly 6 to 12 cycles was run with a J-beta primer mix and a sample-barcoded 5' primer. Each TCR beta cDNA molecule received a unique molecular identifier from a template-switch 5' adaptor carrying 12 random nucleotides. At least 3 million CDR3-containing paired-end reads were obtained from each sample. First-strand cDNA was synthesized from all RNA with the Mint cDNA synthesis kit, primed by a TRBC-specific oligonucleotide. Following uracil-DNA glycosylase treatment, all cDNA underwent a first 18-cycle PCR with the universal primers M1SS and BC2_uni_R. The study's processing was this. For normalization, 1 million high-quality reads, each with a distinct molecular identifier, were randomly selected from each sample. Instead of being binned into consensus sequences, reads with shared molecular identifiers were discarded. MiTCR, run with a Q25 quality threshold and the strictest error-elimination algorithm, handled CDR3 identification, clonotype clustering and error correction. Lower-bound total TCR beta diversity was estimated with a nonparametric unseen species model using Euler transformation. TCRdb reanalyzed the raw reads on its own, using fastp at Q25 for trimming and MiXCR for clone calling, and kept in-frame beta chains. Each entry merges the rows of one CDR3 protein and shows their most common DNA and genes. The V and J calls shown here were made by TCRdb, not taken from the authors' results. The sample contains about 1,400,000 distinct CDR3 sequences, 59% of them found a single time. The top ten clonotypes cover over 5.5% of the sample.

In its sample, this clonotype was seen a few times. Its antigen is currently not known. No qualities accompany the bases; no much larger clone lies one base away. The germline V gene gives CDR1 as SGHTA and CDR2 as FQGNSA. Including cysteine and phenylalanine, the CDR3 has 15 amino acids. Just CDR3 DNA is preserved here, 45 bases in frame from base 1. V was cut back by 4 bases and J by 6 bases, leaving a gap of 16 bases between them. The donors were some 36 Caucasian individuals from Russia, aged 6 to 90 years, who were systemically healthy. Approximately 11 milliliters of peripheral blood were drawn from each donor into EDTA-treated Vacutainer tubes. Ficoll-Paque density-gradient centrifugation was used to isolate PBMCs, with at least 7 million per sample. Trizol reagent was used to extract total RNA from the PBMCs, yielding at least 5 micrograms per sample. For every donor, an aliquot of PBMCs went through flow cytometry to measure the percentages of naive CD45RAhigh/CD27high T cells.

Rearrangement joined TRBV7-2 to TRBJ2-4, with the D assignment possibly TRBD1 or TRBD2, given 8 matching bases for each. This TCR was recovered from a man aged 18 to 30 in good health. Sample: blood. The DNA sequence reads TGTGCCAGCAGCTCTCGACAGGGGACTAGAAACATTCAGTACTTC. This is translated as CASSSRQGTRNIQYF. The variable domain in full, with residues beyond the CDR3 obtained from the reference TRBV7-2 and TRBJ2-4 genes, is GAGVSQSPSNKVTEKGKDVELRCDPISGHTALYWYRQSLGQGLEFLIYFQGNSAPDKSGLPSDRFSAERTGGSVSTLTIQRTQQEDSAVYLCASSSRQGTRNIQYFGAGTRLSVL.